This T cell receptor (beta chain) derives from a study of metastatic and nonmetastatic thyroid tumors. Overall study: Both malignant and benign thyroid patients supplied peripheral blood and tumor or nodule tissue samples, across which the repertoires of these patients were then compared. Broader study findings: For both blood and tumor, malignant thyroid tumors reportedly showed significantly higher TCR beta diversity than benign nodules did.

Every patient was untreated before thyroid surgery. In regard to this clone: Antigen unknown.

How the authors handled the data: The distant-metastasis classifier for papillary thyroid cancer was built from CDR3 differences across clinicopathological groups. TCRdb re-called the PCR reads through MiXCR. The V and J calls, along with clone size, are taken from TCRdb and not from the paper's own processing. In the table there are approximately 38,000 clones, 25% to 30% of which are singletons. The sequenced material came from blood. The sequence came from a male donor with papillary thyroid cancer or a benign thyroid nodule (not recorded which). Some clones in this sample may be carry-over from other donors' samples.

The CDR3 loop reads CSARGGIAGWGETQYF. The CDR3 DNA is TGCAGTGCTAGAGGGGGAATAGCGGGCTGGGGGGAGACCCAGTACTTC. The V call is TRBV20-1, the J call TRBJ2-5, with 7 bases aligning to TRBD2. With 1 base clipped from V and 5 bases from J, the junction kept 13 bases outside the gene matches. Germline V gene lookup returns CDR1 DFQATT and CDR2 SNEGSKA (reference sequence). The CDR3 consists of 16 residues.